The 20 T cell receptor beta chains listed next were all sequenced from one sample in a study of CD8 T cells in Susac syndrome. The RNA, roughly 0.45 to 1 ug, was put through reverse transcription using random hexamers. TCRdb fed the immunoSEQ multiplex PCR reads into MiXCR, producing one record per CDR3 protein. The sample holds some 170,000 distinct CDR3 sequences, around 93% seen once. The sample comprised CD4+ T cells from PBMCs. Every receptor here comes from a human donor in good health.

The V gene is TRBV3-1, the J gene TRBJ2-1; 8 positions match TRBD1. J lost 10 bases, V lost 1 base, and 9 bases had no gene match. This CDR3 contains 15 residues. From germline, CDR1 is LGHDT and CDR2 YNNKEL (reference sequence). CDR3 region: CASSQAGGLQWEQFF. For the CDR3, the DNA is TGTGCCAGCAGCCAAGCAGGGGGCTTACAATGGGAGCAGTTCTTC.

J is TRBJ2-1 and V is TRBV10-3; D perhaps matches TRBD1 (6 bases). Deletions cut 0 bases from V and 0 bases from J, with 9 bases between. Germline lookup yields CDR1 ENHRY and CDR2 SYGVKD. The CDR3 contains 16 residues. This CDR3 is CAISESRGSSYNEQFF. CDR3 bases: TGTGCCATCAGTGAGTCGAGGGGGAGCTCCTACAATGAGCAGTTCTTC.

J is TRBJ2-7 and V is TRBV27; TRBD1 matches at 7 bases. The germline CDR1 and CDR2 sequences are MNHEY and SMNVEV (reference sequence). The V gene end was trimmed by 5 bases and the J gene end by 7 bases; junction bases not matched to a gene: 11. CDR3 length equals 14 residues. This CDR3 reads CASSPWTGNGEQYF. DNA of the CDR3: TGTGCCAGCAGTCCCTGGACAGGTAATGGGGAGCAGTACTTC.

This rearrangement joins TRBV11-2 to TRBJ2-7; perhaps TRBD2 as D (6 bases). The V end lost 5 bases, the J end lost 2 bases, and 13 bases lay between the germline ends. There are 14 residues in the CDR3. Germline CDR1 reads SGHAT; CDR2 reads FQNNGV. The chain's CDR3 is CASSGGLQTYEQYF. CDR3 sequence (DNA): TGTGCCAGCAGCGGGGGACTCCAAACCTACGAGCAGTACTTC.

This chain links TRBV10-1 with TRBJ2-5; 9 bases fit TRBD2. CDR3 size: 15 residues. The ends lost 2 bases at V and 2 bases at J; junction bases unmatched: 3. Germline-derived CDR1 and CDR2 are WNHNN and SYGVQD (reference sequence). Here the CDR3 reads CASSESSGGQETQYF. In nucleotides, the CDR3 is TGCGCCAGCAGTGAGAGTAGCGGGGGTCAAGAGACCCAGTACTTC.

The rearrangement joins TRBV7-9 to TRBJ2-1; 15 bases are a match to TRBD2. V dropped 5 bases and J dropped 9; count of bases not matched to a gene: 11. CDR1 SEHNR and CDR2 FQNEAQ come from the germline V gene (reference sequence). The CDR3 sequence is 17 residues long. In DNA form, the CDR3 reads TGTGCCAGCAGCCCCTTGGGACTAGCGGGGGGCGGAGGTGAGCAGTTCTTC. Its translation is CASSPLGLAGGGGEQFF.

The CDR3 spells CASSEGATDTQYF. The DNA of the CDR3 is TGTGCCAGCAGTGAAGGGGCCACAGATACGCAGTATTTT. The chain is built from TRBV2 and TRBJ2-3; unclear D gene. Germline V CDR1 and CDR2: SNHLY, FYNNEI. With 1 base removed from V and 2 bases from J, the gap between germline ends came to 4 bases. This CDR3 has 13 residues.

This sequence joins TRBV7-2 and TRBJ2-7; possible D gene TRBD2, 6 bases. In germline, CDR1 is SGHTA, CDR2 FQGNSA. The CDR3 is 14 amino acids. Trimming removed 3 bases from V and 3 bases from J, with 12 bases in between. CDR3 protein: CASSFGLGGYEQYF. Here the CDR3 DNA reads TGTGCCAGCAGCTTTGGCCTCGGGGGCTACGAGCAGTACTTC.

The rearrangement links TRBV4-1 to TRBJ2-7; 9 bases align to TRBD1. Germline trimming cut 4 bases from V and 3 bases from J; bases unmatched to any gene: 4. CDR3 length equals 14 residues. The V gene's germline CDR1 is MGHRA and CDR2 YSYEKL. CDR3 nucleotide sequence: TGCGCCAGCAGCCCCGGGACAGGGCGCTACGAGCAGTACTTC. Protein product: CASSPGTGRYEQYF.

The rearrangement uses TRBV7-2 and TRBJ1-1, with D hard to call. The CDR3 covers 14 residues. The germline gives CDR1 SGHTA, CDR2 FQGNSA. V gave up 5 bases and J gave up 0 bases, with 10 bases separating them. CDR3 DNA: TGTGCCAGCAGCCCTAGCGGGGTGAACACTGAAGCTTTCTTT. Translated, it gives CASSPSGVNTEAFF.

The chain couples TRBV29-1 to TRBJ2-1, with TRBD2 matching 12 bases. Germline V lookup: CDR1 SQVTM, CDR2 ANQGSEA. The ends lost 6 bases at V and 9 bases at J; junction bases unmatched: 12. The CDR3 is 15 residues long. The CDR3 here is CSVLIRLAGVGEQFF. The CDR3 DNA reads TGCAGCGTCCTCATCCGACTAGCGGGGGTGGGTGAGCAGTTCTTC.

This clonotype has just a few counts. The rearrangement joins TRBV18 to TRBJ2-3; D unclear. V lost 6 bases and J lost 3, with 7 bases in between. Germline V lookup: CDR1 KGHSH, CDR2 LQKENI. The CDR3 covers 12 residues. DNA for the CDR3: TGTGCCAGCTCCCTCCGTACAGATACGCAGTATTTT. It specifies CASSLRTDTQYF.

The rearrangement links TRBV6-8 to TRBJ2-3; the D gene is possibly TRBD2 (5 bases). The CDR3 covers 14 residues. CDR1 and CDR2 from the germline V gene are MNHGY and SAAAGT. The V gene lost 6 bases and the J gene lost 3 bases, with 13 bases spanning the gap. The CDR3 DNA follows: TGTGCCAGCAGCCCCTCCGGGGAAACAGATACGCAGTATTTT. Protein sequence: CASSPSGETDTQYF.

This clonotype was picked up one time. CDR3 DNA: TGTGCCAGCACTATCGAAGAGGGGGGCAGGGACATTCAGTACTTC. Protein: CASTIEEGGRDIQYF. The rearrangement joins TRBV12-3 or TRBV12-4 to TRBJ2-4, with D possibly being TRBD1 or TRBD2 (6 bases each). V was trimmed by 7 bases and J by 8 bases, leaving 21 bases between them. The CDR3 is made up of 15 amino acids.

V and J are TRBV20-1 and TRBJ2-3; the D is unclear. V lost 3 bases to trimming and J lost 3 bases, with 13 bases between them. The length of the CDR3 is 14 residues. Germline lookup yields CDR1 DFQATT and CDR2 SNEGSKA (reference sequence). This chain's CDR3 is CSARKVIHTDTQYF. CDR3 DNA: TGCAGTGCTAGGAAGGTTATACATACAGATACGCAGTATTTT.

V usage is TRBV20-1 and J usage is TRBJ1-2, with D perhaps matching TRBD1 (6 bases). Germline V gives CDR1 DFQATT, CDR2 SNEGSKA (reference sequence). V lost 7 bases to trimming and J lost 1 base, with 13 bases between them. The CDR3 length is 13 residues. In DNA form, the CDR3 reads TGCAGTGTCTCGAAGGGGGATAACTATGGCTACACCTTC. Translation gives CSVSKGDNYGYTF.

V gene TRBV12-3 or TRBV12-4 combines with J gene TRBJ2-4, with 14 nucleotides matching TRBD2. The CDR3 runs 16 residues. The V segment lost 7 bases and the J segment 7 bases; nucleotides outside the gene matches: 9. CDR3 sequence (DNA): TGTGCCAGCACCCCGGGACTAGCGGGGGCGGGGAACATTCAGTACTTC. Residues: CASTPGLAGAGNIQYF.

The chain couples TRBV6-1 to TRBJ1-6; D remains unclear. This CDR3 contains 17 residues. Trimming left V 2 bases short and J 4 bases short, with 15 bases between. The V gene's germline CDR1 is MNHNS and CDR2 SASEGT. The CDR3 protein is CASSENFPANYNSPLHF. Written as DNA, the CDR3 is TGTGCCAGCAGTGAAAACTTCCCAGCTAATTATAATTCACCCCTCCACTTT.

The chain is built from TRBV20-1 and TRBJ2-7, with a weak D call TRBD1 (5 bases). V gave up 1 base and J gave up 4 bases, with 11 bases separating them. This CDR3 comprises 13 residues. Germline V gene data show CDR1 as DFQATT and CDR2 as SNEGSKA (reference sequence). The DNA of the CDR3 is TGCAGTGCTAGAGCACAGGCGCGGTACGAGCAGTACTTC. Its protein is CSARAQARYEQYF.

V and J are TRBV30 and TRBJ1-5; possibly TRBD1 for D (6 bases). The CDR3 totals 13 residues. Trimming left V 3 bases short and J 6 bases short, with 12 bases between. Germline V gene lookup returns CDR1 GTSNPN and CDR2 SVGIG (reference sequence). The CDR3 is CAWSHREGQPQHF. Here the CDR3 DNA reads TGTGCCTGGAGCCACAGGGAAGGTCAGCCCCAGCATTTT.